This T cell receptor (beta chain) derives from a study of T cell clonality in common variable immunodeficiency. This clone was counted at least ten times. Its antigen is not known. The read stops 3 residues short of the end of the CDR3; the missing end is completed from the germline J gene. Patients and controls were mostly of Caucasian heritage. Study-level findings and limits: CVID subjects showed higher TCRbeta clonality than healthy controls.

Trimming pared 4 bases from V and 6 bases from J, leaving 6 bases between. Germline values: CDR1 KGHDR, CDR2 SFDVKD. This CDR3 comprises 12 residues. Sequencing was performed with immunoSEQ multiplex PCR; in TCRdb, only in-frame clones are kept and a portion is missing. Recorded here are fewer than 50,000 clones, none singletons. The receptor was isolated from a person aged 18-70 years in good health. Sequencing was performed on peripheral blood mononuclear cells. The V gene is TRBV24-1, the J gene TRBJ2-1; no definite D call. The CDR3 is CATSELGNEQFF. Incomplete CDR3 DNA: TGTGCCACCAGTGAGCTAGGCAATGAG.